This T cell receptor beta chain was retrieved from a study of shared clonotypes between healthy human individuals. Whole-study findings and limits: With a handful of donors compared, 4.5% to 6.5% of naive CD4 clonotypes were shared. Only blood samples were collected, and tissue repertoires likely differ.

Profiling relied on immunoSEQ multiplex PCR, and the TCRdb table lists in-frame clones only, not all of them. The sample lists about 2 million clones; about 95% were seen once. Naive CD8 cells, CD45RO-negative and positively selected for CCR7, excluded terminally differentiated effector memory CD45RA+ cells. In the case of this clone: Its antigen is undetermined.

V gave up 5 bases and J gave up 2 bases; unmatched junction bases: 18. This CDR3 spans 19 amino acids. Germline V gene sequence: CDR1 LNHNV, CDR2 YYDKDF (reference sequence). This receptor was obtained from a young man in good health. V is TRBV15 and J is TRBJ2-7; 10 bases align to TRBD2. The specimen was naive CD8+ T cells sorted from blood. The CDR3 region is CATSGAGGPRPTPPYEQYF. As DNA, the CDR3 is TGTGCCACCAGCGGAGCGGGAGGGCCTCGACCCACTCCACCCTACGAGCAGTACTTC.